A selection of T cell receptor beta chains follows, all from one sample in a study of OX40 agonist ivuxolimab in advanced cancers. Produced via immunoSEQ multiplex PCR; TCRdb's table is partial and in-frame only. In the table there are 45,000 to 60,000 clones, roughly three quarters of which are singletons. The sample consisted of CD4+ or CD8+ T cells sorted from blood, taken in a trial of the OX40 agonist ivuxolimab. All receptors derive from an adult with an advanced solid tumor such as melanoma, head and neck, liver or kidney cancer. The CDR3 runs from the conserved cysteine through the conserved F or W. A D gene is named only where the DNA matches it firmly. Size values are once, few and many counts, or a class for expanded clones, and some rows have none.

j_call: TRBJ1-5
v_call: TRBV19
clone_size: NA
d_call: TRBD1
cdr3_nt: TGTGCCAGTAGCCGGGACAGGGGTCAGCCCCAGCATTTT
cdr3_aa: CASSRDRGQPQHF

j_call: TRBJ2-3
v_call: TRBV6-1
clone_size: NA
d_call: NA
cdr3_nt: TGTGCCGGAGGGGTGTCCACAGATACGCAGTATTTT
cdr3_aa: CAGGVSTDTQYF

j_call: TRBJ1-2
v_call: TRBV30
clone_size: once
d_call: TRBD1
cdr3_nt: TGTGCCTTGGACAGGGACTATGGCTACACCTTC
cdr3_aa: CALDRDYGYTF

j_call: TRBJ1-1
v_call: TRBV10-3
clone_size: NA
d_call: TRBD1
cdr3_nt: TGTGCCATCAGCGATTTCGAACAGGGGGCCACTGAAGCTTTCTTT
cdr3_aa: CAISDFEQGATEAFF

j_call: TRBJ2-7
v_call: TRBV11-2
clone_size: NA
d_call: NA
cdr3_nt: TGTGCCAGCAGCGCGGGACAGAACTCCTACGAGCAGTACTTC
cdr3_aa: CASSAGQNSYEQYF

j_call: TRBJ2-3
v_call: TRBV28
clone_size: NA
d_call: TRBD2
cdr3_nt: TGTGCCAGCTGTTTGACTAGCGGGAACACAGATACGCAGTATTTT
cdr3_aa: CASCLTSGNTDTQYF

j_call: TRBJ1-5
v_call: TRBV7-8
clone_size: NA
d_call: NA
cdr3_nt: TGTGCCAGCTCTACGACCGGGCCGTATAGCAATCAGCCCCAGCATTTT
cdr3_aa: CASSTTGPYSNQPQHF

j_call: TRBJ2-7
v_call: TRBV7-9
clone_size: NA
d_call: NA
cdr3_nt: TGTGCCAGCAGCTTTCCAGACAGATCCAGCTCCTACGAGCAGTACTTC
cdr3_aa: CASSFPDRSSSYEQYF

j_call: TRBJ2-7
v_call: TRBV5-1
clone_size: once
d_call: TRBD2
cdr3_nt: TGCGCCAGCAGCTTGGCCTCCCCTAGCGGGAGGACGTCCTACGAGCAGTACTTC
cdr3_aa: CASSLASPSGRTSYEQYF

j_call: TRBJ2-1
v_call: TRBV6-1
clone_size: NA
d_call: NA
cdr3_nt: TGTGCCAGCAGTGATCCCGTCCCAGCGGATGAGCAGTTCTTC
cdr3_aa: CASSDPVPADEQFF

j_call: TRBJ2-7
v_call: TRBV6-1
clone_size: NA
d_call: NA
cdr3_nt: TGTGCCAGCAGAAAAGCGGTTACCTACGAGCAGTACTTC
cdr3_aa: CASRKAVTYEQYF

j_call: TRBJ1-2
v_call: TRBV10-3
clone_size: NA
d_call: TRBD1
cdr3_nt: TGTGCCATCAGACGGGACAGGGCGACCTCTGGATATGGCTACACCTTC
cdr3_aa: CAIRRDRATSGYGYTF

j_call: TRBJ2-1
v_call: TRBV19
clone_size: once
d_call: TRBD1
cdr3_nt: TGTGCCAGTACCAAAAACGGACAGGGTCCCCTAGAGGAGCAGTTCTTC
cdr3_aa: CASTKNGQGPLEEQFF

j_call: TRBJ2-3
v_call: TRBV5-6
clone_size: NA
d_call: NA
cdr3_nt: TGTGCCAGCGTACTCATTAGCGACACAGATACGCAGTATTTT
cdr3_aa: CASVLISDTDTQYF

j_call: TRBJ1-2
v_call: TRBV18
clone_size: NA
d_call: NA
cdr3_nt: TGTGCCAGCGGCGAAAACTATGGCTACACCTTC
cdr3_aa: CASGENYGYTF

j_call: TRBJ2-5
v_call: TRBV29-1
clone_size: NA
d_call: TRBD1
cdr3_nt: TGCAGCGTTGAAGCGGGACAGCAAGAGACCCAGTACTTC
cdr3_aa: CSVEAGQQETQYF

j_call: TRBJ1-2
v_call: TRBV5-4
clone_size: NA
d_call: NA
cdr3_nt: TGTGCCAGCAGCTACGGGACCGTTCTTAACTATGGCTACACCTTC
cdr3_aa: CASSYGTVLNYGYTF

j_call: TRBJ2-7
v_call: TRBV2
clone_size: NA
d_call: TRBD1
cdr3_nt: TGTGCCAGCAGTGATCAGGGGGCGAGCGAGCAGTACTTC
cdr3_aa: CASSDQGASEQYF

j_call: TRBJ1-1
v_call: TRBV7-9
clone_size: once
d_call: NA
cdr3_nt: TGTGCCAGCAGCTTAGGTACAGGCAGCATGGCAGCTTTCTTT
cdr3_aa: CASSLGTGSMAAFF

j_call: TRBJ2-7
v_call: TRBV27
clone_size: NA
d_call: NA
cdr3_nt: TGTGCCAGCAGTGTAGCGGCGGAGTCCTACGAGCAGTACTTC
cdr3_aa: CASSVAAESYEQYF

j_call: TRBJ1-2
v_call: TRBV30
clone_size: NA
d_call: NA
cdr3_nt: TGTGCCTGGACTCCCGAGGGGGGCTACTATGGCTACACCTTC
cdr3_aa: CAWTPEGGYYGYTF

j_call: TRBJ1-5
v_call: TRBV4-1
clone_size: medium-sized
d_call: TRBD1
cdr3_nt: TGCGCCAGCAGCTTCGACAGGGATCAGCCCCAGCATTTT
cdr3_aa: CASSFDRDQPQHF

j_call: TRBJ2-1
v_call: TRBV25-1
clone_size: NA
d_call: TRBD2
cdr3_nt: TGTGCCAGCAGTGATATCTCCGGGGGGGCCTTCAATGAGCAGTTCTTC
cdr3_aa: CASSDISGGAFNEQFF

j_call: TRBJ1-1
v_call: TRBV18
clone_size: NA
d_call: NA
cdr3_nt: TGTGCCAGCTCACCACCGGCGGGTTTTCGGACAGAAGACAACACTGAAGCTTTCTTT
cdr3_aa: CASSPPAGFRTEDNTEAFF

j_call: TRBJ2-1
v_call: TRBV5-1
clone_size: NA
d_call: TRBD1
cdr3_nt: TGCGCCAGCAGGGACGGACAGGGTTTGGTGAATGAGCAGTTCTTC
cdr3_aa: CASRDGQGLVNEQFF

j_call: TRBJ2-7
v_call: TRBV7-9
clone_size: NA
d_call: NA
cdr3_nt: TGTGCCAGCAGCTTAGACTGGGGGAAGGCGGTCTACGAGCAGTACTTC
cdr3_aa: CASSLDWGKAVYEQYF

j_call: TRBJ2-7
v_call: TRBV14
clone_size: NA
d_call: NA
cdr3_nt: TGTGCCAGCAGCCAAGATTTCCTATCCTACGAGCAGTACTTC
cdr3_aa: CASSQDFLSYEQYF

j_call: TRBJ2-7
v_call: TRBV21-1
clone_size: NA
d_call: NA
cdr3_nt: TGTGCCAGCAGCGAACCGGGACAGGGCACCTACGAGCAGTACTTC
cdr3_aa: CASSEPGQGTYEQYF

j_call: TRBJ1-1
v_call: TRBV5-1
clone_size: NA
d_call: TRBD1
cdr3_nt: TGCGCCAGCAGCATAGGACAGGGCGAGGCGGCTTTCTTT
cdr3_aa: CASSIGQGEAAFF

j_call: TRBJ2-7
v_call: TRBV4-2
clone_size: NA
d_call: NA
cdr3_nt: TGTGCCAGCAGCCAAGATATAGCCAGGGTCCCCTACGAGCAGTACTTC
cdr3_aa: CASSQDIARVPYEQYF

j_call: TRBJ2-5
v_call: TRBV6-5
clone_size: NA
d_call: TRBD2
cdr3_nt: TGTGCCAGCAGTTCCATTGGGGAGGGAGAGACCCAGTACTTC
cdr3_aa: CASSSIGEGETQYF

j_call: TRBJ1-2
v_call: TRBV5-1
clone_size: NA
d_call: NA
cdr3_nt: TGCGCCAGCAGCTTTAAGGGTTCTAACTATGGCTACACCTTC
cdr3_aa: CASSFKGSNYGYTF

j_call: TRBJ2-7
v_call: TRBV5-8
clone_size: NA
d_call: NA
cdr3_nt: TGTGCCAGCACCCGAGGGGGTCGTGCCACCTACGAGCAGTACTTC
cdr3_aa: CASTRGGRATYEQYF

j_call: TRBJ2-2
v_call: TRBV5-1
clone_size: NA
d_call: NA
cdr3_nt: TGCGCCAGCAGCTTGGTCGGGGGCGAGGACACCGGGGAGCTGTTTTTT
cdr3_aa: CASSLVGGEDTGELFF

j_call: TRBJ2-7
v_call: TRBV11-2
clone_size: NA
d_call: TRBD2
cdr3_nt: TGTGCCAGCAGCCCGAAAGGGACTAGCGGAGGGAGGGTCTACGAGCAGTACTTC
cdr3_aa: CASSPKGTSGGRVYEQYF

j_call: TRBJ1-5
v_call: TRBV28
clone_size: NA
d_call: TRBD1
cdr3_nt: TGTGCCAGCAGTTTACTGGGACAGGGTAGCAATCAGCCCCAGCATTTT
cdr3_aa: CASSLLGQGSNQPQHF

j_call: TRBJ2-4
v_call: TRBV11-2
clone_size: NA
d_call: NA
cdr3_nt: TGTGCCAGCAGGACGACCATAGCCAAAAACATTCAGTACTTC
cdr3_aa: CASRTTIAKNIQYF

j_call: TRBJ2-3
v_call: TRBV10-2
clone_size: NA
d_call: TRBD2
cdr3_nt: TGCGCCAGCACTAGCGGGGGCACAGATACGCAGTATTTT
cdr3_aa: CASTSGGTDTQYF

j_call: TRBJ1-4
v_call: TRBV14
clone_size: NA
d_call: NA
cdr3_nt: TGTGCCAGCAGCCCTCAGAACGGGGGCAGGGTTAATGAAAAACTGTTTTTT
cdr3_aa: CASSPQNGGRVNEKLFF

j_call: TRBJ1-6
v_call: TRBV30
clone_size: NA
d_call: NA
cdr3_nt: TGTGCCTGGAGTAGGGCCGGAGCGGGCAATTCACCCCTCCACTTT
cdr3_aa: CAWSRAGAGNSPLHF

j_call: TRBJ2-1
v_call: TRBV2
clone_size: once
d_call: NA
cdr3_nt: TGTGCCAGCAGAAGACTAGTCCACAATGAGCAGTTCTTC
cdr3_aa: CASRRLVHNEQFF

j_call: TRBJ2-2
v_call: TRBV11-2
clone_size: NA
d_call: TRBD1
cdr3_nt: TGTGCCAGCATCCCGGACAGGGGGCAGATGGGCACCGGGGAGCTGTTTTTT
cdr3_aa: CASIPDRGQMGTGELFF

j_call: TRBJ2-3
v_call: TRBV9
clone_size: few
d_call: NA
cdr3_nt: TGTGCCAGCAGCGTAACAACGGATCTGGGAGATACGCAGTATTTT
cdr3_aa: CASSVTTDLGDTQYF

j_call: TRBJ2-3
v_call: TRBV4-1
clone_size: NA
d_call: NA
cdr3_nt: TGCGCCAGCAGCCCTTACCGGGACTTCACAGATACGCAGTATTTT
cdr3_aa: CASSPYRDFTDTQYF